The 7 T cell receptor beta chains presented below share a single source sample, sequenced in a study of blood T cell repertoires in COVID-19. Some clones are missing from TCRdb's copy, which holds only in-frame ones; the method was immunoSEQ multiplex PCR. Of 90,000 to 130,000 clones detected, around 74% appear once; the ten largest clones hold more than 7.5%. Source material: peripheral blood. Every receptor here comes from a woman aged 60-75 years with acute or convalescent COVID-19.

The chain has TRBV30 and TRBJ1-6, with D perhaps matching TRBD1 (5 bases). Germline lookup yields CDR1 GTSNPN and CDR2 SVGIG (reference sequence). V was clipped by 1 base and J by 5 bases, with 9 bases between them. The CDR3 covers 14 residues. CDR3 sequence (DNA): TGTGCCTGGAGTGAGGGGAGGGATAATTCACCCCTCCACTTT. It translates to CAWSEGRDNSPLHF.

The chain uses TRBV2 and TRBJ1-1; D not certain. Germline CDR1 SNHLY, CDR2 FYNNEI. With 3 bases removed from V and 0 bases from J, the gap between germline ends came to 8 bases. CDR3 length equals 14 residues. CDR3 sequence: CASSDRRMNTEAFF. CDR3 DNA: TGTGCCAGCAGTGATAGGAGAATGAACACTGAAGCTTTCTTT.

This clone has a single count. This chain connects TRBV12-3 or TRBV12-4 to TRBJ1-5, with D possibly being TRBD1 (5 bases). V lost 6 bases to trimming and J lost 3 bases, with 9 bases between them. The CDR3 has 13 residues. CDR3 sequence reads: CASSADTNQPQHF. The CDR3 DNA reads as TGTGCCAGCAGCGCGGACACCAATCAGCCCCAGCATTTT.

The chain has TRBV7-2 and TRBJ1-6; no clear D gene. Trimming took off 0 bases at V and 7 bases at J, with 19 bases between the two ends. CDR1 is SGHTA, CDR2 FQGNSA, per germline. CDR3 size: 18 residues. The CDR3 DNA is TGTGCCAGCAGCTTAGCGCGATCCGCGGGCAGCGGCAATTCACCCCTCCACTTT. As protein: CASSLARSAGSGNSPLHF. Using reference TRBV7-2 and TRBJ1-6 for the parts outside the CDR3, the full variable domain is GAGVSQSPSNKVTEKGKDVELRCDPISGHTALYWYRQSLGQGLEFLIYFQGNSAPDKSGLPSDRFSAERTGGSVSTLTIQRTQQEDSAVYLCASSLARSAGSGNSPLHFGNGTRLTVT.

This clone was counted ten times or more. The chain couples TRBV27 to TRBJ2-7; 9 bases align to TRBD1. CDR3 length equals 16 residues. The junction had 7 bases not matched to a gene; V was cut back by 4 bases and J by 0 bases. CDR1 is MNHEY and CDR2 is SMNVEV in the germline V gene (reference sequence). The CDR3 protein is CASSSPGQGLSYEQYF. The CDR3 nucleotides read TGTGCCAGCAGTTCGCCGGGACAGGGCCTCTCCTACGAGCAGTACTTC.

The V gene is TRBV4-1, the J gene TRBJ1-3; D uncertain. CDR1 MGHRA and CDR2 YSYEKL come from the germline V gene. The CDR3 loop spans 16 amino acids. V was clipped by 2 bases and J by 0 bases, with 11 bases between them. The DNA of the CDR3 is TGCGCCAGCAGCCAAAGACAAATGAGCTCTGGAAACACCATATATTTT. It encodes CASSQRQMSSGNTIYF.

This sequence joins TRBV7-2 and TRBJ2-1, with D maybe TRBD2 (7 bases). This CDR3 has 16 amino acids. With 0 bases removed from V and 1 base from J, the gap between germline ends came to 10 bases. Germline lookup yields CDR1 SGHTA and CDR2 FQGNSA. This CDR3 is CASSLAGGHSYNEQFF. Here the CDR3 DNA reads TGTGCCAGCAGCTTAGCCGGGGGGCATTCCTACAATGAGCAGTTCTTC.